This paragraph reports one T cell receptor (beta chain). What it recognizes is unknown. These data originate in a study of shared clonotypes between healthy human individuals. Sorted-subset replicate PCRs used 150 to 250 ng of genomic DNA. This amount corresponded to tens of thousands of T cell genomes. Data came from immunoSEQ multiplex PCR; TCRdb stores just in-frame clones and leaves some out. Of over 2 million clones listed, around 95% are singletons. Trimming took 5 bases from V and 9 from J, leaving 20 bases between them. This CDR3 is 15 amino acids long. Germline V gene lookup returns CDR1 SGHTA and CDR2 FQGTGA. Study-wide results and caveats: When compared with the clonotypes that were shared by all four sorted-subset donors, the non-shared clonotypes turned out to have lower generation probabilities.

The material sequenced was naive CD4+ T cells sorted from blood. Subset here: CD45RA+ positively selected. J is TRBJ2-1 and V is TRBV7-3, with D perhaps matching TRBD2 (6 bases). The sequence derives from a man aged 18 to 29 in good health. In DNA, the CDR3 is TGTGCCAGCAGCGCGACTAGTAACCCCCCCGGTGAGCAGTTCTTC. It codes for CASSATSNPPGEQFF.